This T cell receptor beta chain emerged from a study of lymphopenia after photon versus proton radiotherapy. TCRdb's copy holds only in-frame clones and misses some; the assay was immunoSEQ multiplex PCR. The sample carries tens of thousands of clones, approximately 91% recorded once. Germline CDR1 is DFQATT and CDR2 is SNEGSKA (reference sequence). This CDR3 is built from 11 residues. V gave up 8 bases and J gave up 6 bases, with 14 bases separating them. The specimen was peripheral blood, collected from a patient treated with photon-based radiotherapy. The sequence derives from a woman in her seventies with pancreatic cancer. J is TRBJ2-7 and V is TRBV20-1; no clear D. The CDR3: CSPGVGSEQYF. The DNA of the CDR3 is TGCAGTCCCGGAGTGGGAAGCGAGCAGTACTTC.